The following is a T cell receptor (beta chain) sequence with its context. Its specificity is unknown. These data originate in a study of CD8+ T cells in alopecia areata. cDNA prepared by RNA extraction and subsequent reverse transcription served as the template for sequencing. Method: immunoSEQ multiplex PCR; TCRdb's copy keeps in-frame clones and lacks some. Among tens of thousands of clones listed, roughly half were seen once. Study-level points and caveats: It was less clear whether patients shared TCRs than it was in mice, possibly because of HLA.

The sequenced sample was NKG2D-high CD8+ T cells sorted from blood. This receptor was identified in a human donor with alopecia areata.

CDR3 sequence reads: CASRGSLLTYEQYF. The CDR3 region has the DNA TGTGCCAGCAGGGGCAGTTTACTCACCTACGAGCAGTACTTC. The V and J genes are TRBV27 and TRBJ2-7; D unclear. The CDR3 is 14 amino acids. The germline CDR1 and CDR2 sequences are MNHEY and SMNVEV (reference sequence). The V gene lost 6 bases and the J gene lost 2 bases, with 14 bases spanning the gap.